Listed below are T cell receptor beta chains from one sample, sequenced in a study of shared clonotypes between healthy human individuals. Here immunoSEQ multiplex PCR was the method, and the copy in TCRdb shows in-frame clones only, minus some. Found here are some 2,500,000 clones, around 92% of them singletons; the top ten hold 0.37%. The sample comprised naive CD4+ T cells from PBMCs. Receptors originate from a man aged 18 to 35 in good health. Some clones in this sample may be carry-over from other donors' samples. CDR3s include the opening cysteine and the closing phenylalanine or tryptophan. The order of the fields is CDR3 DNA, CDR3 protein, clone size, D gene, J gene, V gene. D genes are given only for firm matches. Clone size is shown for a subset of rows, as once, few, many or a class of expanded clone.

TGTGCCAGCAGTGAATTTGGGACTGGGGGTGAGACCCAGTACTTC CASSEFGTGGETQYF . . TRBJ2-5 TRBV6-1
TGTGCCAGCAGTGCTCAGGTATACAATGAGCAGTTCTTC CASSAQVYNEQFF . . TRBJ2-1 TRBV6-1
TGTGCCAGCAGCTCCCCGGTGGGCGGGGGTGGTGATACGCAGTATTTT CASSSPVGGGGDTQYF . TRBD2 TRBJ2-3 TRBV7-8
TGTGCCAGCAGTGAATATCGGGGGGGCGATGGCTACACCTTC CASSEYRGGDGYTF . . TRBJ1-2 TRBV6-1
TGTGCCATCAGTCCGCGGGGAGGTGACTATGGCTACACCTTC CAISPRGGDYGYTF . . TRBJ1-2 TRBV10-3
TGTGCCAGCAGCTTAGTGCCGGCTAGCGCCGAGCAGTACTTC CASSLVPASAEQYF . . TRBJ2-7 TRBV11-2
TGCGCCAGCAGCTTGGCCCAGAGCTACAATGAGCAGTTCTTC CASSLAQSYNEQFF . . TRBJ2-1 TRBV5-1
TGTGCCTACAAAATCAGACCGGGACCCACAGATACGCAGTATTTT CAYKIRPGPTDTQYF once . TRBJ2-3 TRBV30
TGTGCCAGCAGCGCCACTCCTGGTGCGCAGTATTTT CASSATPGAQYF . . TRBJ2-3 TRBV9
TGTGCCAGCAGGGGCGGGGTCGGGACAGGGAGGGGTAACTATGGCTACACCTTC CASRGGVGTGRGNYGYTF . TRBD1 TRBJ1-2 TRBV28
TGTGCCAGCAGCTTAGATCTGAGAGCGGGAGGAGTCAATGAGCAGTTCTTC CASSLDLRAGGVNEQFF . TRBD2 TRBJ2-1 TRBV11-2
TGCGCCAGCAGCCCCCTACGGGACAGGCGAATGGGTTGCAATCAGCCCCAGCATTTT CASSPLRDRRMGCNQPQHF once TRBD1 TRBJ1-5 TRBV4-3
TGTGCCACCAGCAGGGGGGGCGAGACCTACGAGCAGTACTTC CATSRGGETYEQYF . . TRBJ2-7 TRBV15
TGTGCCAGCAGCGTGCGATGGAAGAGACAGACCGCAGATACGCAGTATTTT CASSVRWKRQTADTQYF . . TRBJ2-3 TRBV28
TGTGCCAGCAGCTCACAGGGGGCGCGGGAGACCCAGTACTTC CASSSQGARETQYF . TRBD1 TRBJ2-5 TRBV11-1